Presented here are 17 T cell receptor beta chains from one specimen sequenced in a study of response to subunit inactivated influenza vaccine (dated by TCRdb to the late 2010s). Libraries were built with RT-PCR. The data were produced on an Illumina HiSeq 2500. The public reads were reanalyzed by TCRdb: fastp trimming at Q25, MiXCR alignment, in-frame beta chains only. Under each unique CDR3 protein, matching rows form one entry showing the most common genes and DNA. This sample is represented by around 200,000 distinct CDR3 sequences; about 10% of them were singletons. The ten top clones hold approximately 11% of the sample. This specimen was non-naive T cells sorted from PBMCs, taken on the day of vaccination. The cell subset or site label, read with the paper, signifies: memory T cell fraction. The source is a man aged 50-60 years who received an inactivated influenza vaccine. Donor details come from another sample of the same person, matched by shared clones.

This clonotype has a handful of counts. The V call is TRBV20-1, the J call TRBJ2-3; no clear D gene. V dropped 3 bases and J dropped 2 bases, with 9 bases sitting between them. The CDR3 consists of 13 residues. Germline CDR1 DFQATT, CDR2 SNEGSKA (reference sequence). CDR3 sequence: CSARSLSTDTQYF. CDR3 coding DNA: TGCAGTGCTAGGAGTCTATCCACAGATACGCAGTATTTT.

This sequence joins TRBV15 and TRBJ1-1; the D is unclear. With 0 bases removed from V and 1 base from J, the gap between germline ends came to 3 bases. CDR3 size: 13 residues. Per germline, CDR1 LNHNV and CDR2 YYDKDF (reference sequence). CDR3 sequence: CATSRDTNTEAFF. The CDR3 DNA reads TGTGCCACCAGCAGAGATACGAACACTGAAGCTTTCTTT.

This clonotype was observed many times. As DNA, the CDR3 is TGTGCCAGCAGCTTATCTAGCGGGGGACTAAATGAGCAGTTCTTC. This sequence encodes CASSLSSGGLNEQFF. V gene TRBV7-9 combines with J gene TRBJ2-1, with 10 bases matching TRBD2. The V gene end was trimmed by 2 bases and the J gene end by 7 bases; junction bases not matched to a gene: 5. CDR1 SEHNR and CDR2 FQNEAQ come from the germline V gene (reference sequence). The CDR3 spans 15 residues.

This clonotype was recorded a few times. The rearrangement joins TRBV18 to TRBJ2-3; 12 bases align to TRBD2. This CDR3 region has 16 residues. V lost 5 bases and J lost 2; bases outside the gene matches: 5. Germline values: CDR1 KGHSH, CDR2 LQKENI. In nucleotides, the CDR3 is TGTGCCAGCTCAACCTCTAGCGGGGGGGCCACAGATACGCAGTATTTT. Translated: CASSTSSGGATDTQYF.

V gene TRBV7-2 combines with J gene TRBJ2-2; 7 nucleotides align to TRBD1. The CDR3 covers 17 residues. In germline, CDR1 is SGHTA, CDR2 FQGNSA. The V and J ends lost 0 bases and 5 bases, in that order; junction bases with no gene match: 9. DNA for the CDR3: TGTGCCAGCAGCTTAGCGCGCATGAGGGGGCGAACCGGGGAGCTGTTTTTT. Translation gives CASSLARMRGRTGELFF.

The rearrangement joins TRBV7-2 to TRBJ2-1; no clear D. Germline V gene data show CDR1 as SGHTA and CDR2 as FQGNSA. CDR3 size: 16 residues. The germline V and J ends were trimmed by 5 bases and 6 bases, with 20 bases remaining between them. This CDR3 reads CASSRETIHFGNEQFF. DNA for the CDR3: TGTGCCAGCAGCAGGGAAACTATCCACTTTGGCAATGAGCAGTTCTTC.

In this sample, this clonotype turned up many times. The chain employs TRBV6-5 and TRBJ1-1; TRBD1 is a possible D gene (6 bases). The V end lost 4 bases, the J end lost 5 bases, and 11 bases lay between the germline ends. CDR3 length: 13 amino acids. The germline gives CDR1 MNHEY, CDR2 SVGAGI. The DNA of the CDR3 is TGTGCCAGCAGTTTCAGGACAGCTACTGAAGCTTTCTTT. It specifies CASSFRTATEAFF.

This clonotype was counted only a few times. V gene TRBV7-9 combines with J gene TRBJ2-5, with D perhaps being TRBD1 or TRBD2 (6 bases each). The CDR3 has 13 residues. Trimming pared 5 bases from V and 4 bases from J, leaving 11 bases between. Germline V gene data show CDR1 as SEHNR and CDR2 as FQNEAQ (reference sequence). The CDR3 here is CASSPRGAETQYF. The CDR3 DNA reads TGTGCCAGCAGCCCGAGGGGGGCAGAGACCCAGTACTTC. Complete variable domain (other parts from reference TRBV7-9 and TRBJ2-5): DTGVSQNPRHKITKRGQNVTFRCDPISEHNRLYWYRQTLGQGPEFLTYFQNEAQLEKSRLLSDRFSAERPKGSFSTLEIQRTEQGDSAMYLCASSPRGAETQYFGPGTRLLVL.

Worth noting for this clonotype: Mismatch with germline at one junction end may stem from a read error. The chain combines TRBV7-2 with TRBJ1-1; possible D gene TRBD1, 6 bases. The germline gives CDR1 SGHTA, CDR2 FQGNSA. The CDR3 consists of 14 residues. CDR3 in DNA: TGTGCCAGCAGCCCTACGGGGGGCTACACTGAAGTTTTCTTT. Amino acid sequence: CASSPTGGYTEVFF. Supplemented by reference TRBV7-2 and TRBJ1-1, the full variable domain reads GAGVSQSPSNKVTEKGKDVELRCDPISGHTALYWYRQSLGQGLEFLIYFQGNSAPDKSGLPSDRFSAERTGGSVSTLTIQRTQQEDSAVYLCASSPTGGYTEVFFGQGTRLTVV.

This clonotype was seen at least ten times. The chain carries TRBV4-3 and TRBJ2-7, with TRBD1 matching 9 bases. In germline, CDR1 is LGHNA, CDR2 YSLEER. V lost 0 bases, J lost 4 bases, and 4 bases stayed unmatched. This CDR3 has 15 residues. The CDR3 DNA follows: TGCGCCAGCAGCCAAGATTTAGGACAGGGGTACGAGCAGTACTTC. Translation: CASSQDLGQGYEQYF.

The chain is built from TRBV9 and TRBJ1-6; D is ambiguous. The V end lost 7 bases, the J end lost 6 bases, and 14 bases lay between the germline ends. This CDR3 has 14 residues. Germline CDR1 reads SGDLS; CDR2 reads YYNGEE. CDR3 protein: CASGPAEANSPLHF. CDR3 nucleotide sequence: TGTGCCAGCGGTCCTGCTGAGGCTAATTCACCCCTCCACTTT. The variable domain in full, with the rest retrieved from reference TRBV9 and TRBJ1-6, is DSGVTQTPKHLITATGQRVTLRCSPRSGDLSVYWYQQSLDQGLQFLIQYYNGEERAKGNILERFSAQQFPDLHSELNLSSLELGDSALYFCASGPAEANSPLHFGNGTRLTVT.

This clonotype was counted only a few times. This chain joins TRBV5-1 and TRBJ2-7; 10 nucleotides align to TRBD1. This CDR3 is built from 14 residues. The trim removed 2 bases at V and 6 bases at J, leaving 5 bases unmatched. CDR1 is SGHRS, CDR2 YFSETQ, per germline. CDR3 sequence: CASSFGQGVGEQYF. As DNA, the CDR3 is TGCGCCAGCAGCTTCGGACAGGGGGTGGGCGAGCAGTACTTC. Complete variable domain (other parts from reference TRBV5-1 and TRBJ2-7): KAGVTQTPRYLIKTRGQQVTLSCSPISGHRSVSWYQQTPGQGLQFLFEYFSETQRNKGNFPGRFSGRQFSNSRSEMNVSTLELGDSALYLCASSFGQGVGEQYFGPGTRLTVT.

In its sample, this clonotype was seen many times. This chain connects TRBV21-1 to TRBJ2-1; the table's D call, TRBD1, has no DNA check behind it. TRBV21-1 constitutes a pseudogene. The CDR3 spans 18 residues. CDR3 amino acids: CASSKAFSGTGEYNEQFF. The CDR3 bases are TGTGCCAGCAGCAAAGCCTTTTCCGGGACAGGGGAATACAATGAGCAGTTCTTC.

This clonotype was found many times. This sequence joins TRBV12-3 or TRBV12-4 and TRBJ2-5; no clear D. CDR3 length: 14 residues. Trimming left V 3 bases short and J 2 bases short, with 10 bases between. The CDR3 is CASSFRGGQETQYF. In DNA form, the CDR3 reads TGTGCCAGCAGTTTTCGAGGCGGACAAGAGACCCAGTACTTC.

In its sample, this clonotype was seen a few times. This CDR3 reads CASSMRESNTEAFF. CDR3 DNA: TGTGCCAGTAGTATGCGGGAGTCAAACACTGAAGCTTTCTTT. The J gene is TRBJ1-1, the V gene TRBV19; D unclear. Germline CDR1 is LNHDA and CDR2 is SQIVND (reference sequence). The CDR3 runs to 14 residues. Trimming removed 3 bases from V and 2 bases from J, with 10 bases in between.

This clonotype has only a few counts. The genes are TRBV7-2 and TRBJ1-5; the D is unclear. V was clipped by 2 bases and J by 4 bases, with 12 bases between them. The CDR3 consists of 15 residues. Looked up from germline, CDR1 is SGHTA and CDR2 is FQGNSA. CDR3 in DNA: TGTGCCAGCAGCTTATACGGGCAGGTGAATCAGCCCCAGCATTTT. Its protein product is CASSLYGQVNQPQHF.

A few counts support this clonotype. CDR3 in DNA: TGTGCCAGTAAAGAGGCGTATGGCACAGATACGCAGTATTTT. Amino acids: CASKEAYGTDTQYF. The chain is built from TRBV19 and TRBJ2-3; D unresolved. V was cut by 7 bases and J by 1 base, with 12 bases left in between. From germline, CDR1 is LNHDA and CDR2 SQIVND (reference sequence). This CDR3 is 14 amino acids long.